The 28 T cell receptor beta chains reported below all come from one sample, sequenced in a study of T-cell reconstitution after alpha-beta-depleted transplantation in children. The TCRbeta library was prepared with unique molecular identifiers. TCRdb ran MiXCR on the PCR reads and lists one entry per CDR3 protein. The data hold approximately 390,000 distinct CDR3 sequences, with about a tenth observed a single time. Sequences were derived from PBMCs from the stem cell graft donor, sampled from the stem cell graft. These receptors all stem from a human donor who donated a stem cell graft to a child with acute myeloid leukemia.

This clonotype was detected ten times or more. This rearrangement joins TRBV29-1 to TRBJ2-6, with D unclear. Germline loops: CDR1 SQVTM, CDR2 ANQGSEA. The CDR3 runs 13 residues. With 4 bases removed from V and 0 bases from J, the gap between germline ends came to 4 bases. The CDR3 nucleotides are TGCAGCGTTGCCATCTCTGGGGCCAACGTCCTGACTTTC. Translation: CSVAISGANVLTF.

The DNA for the CDR3 is TGCGCCAGCAGCTGGGGACAGGGCTCCGAGCAGTACTTC. Translating it yields CASSWGQGSEQYF. J is TRBJ2-7 and V is TRBV5-1; 9 bases line up with TRBD1. The CDR3 extends over 13 amino acids. Looked up from germline, CDR1 is SGHRS and CDR2 is YFSETQ. J lost 6 bases, V lost 3 bases, and 4 bases had no gene match.

There are a few counts of this clonotype. This chain connects TRBV11-1 to TRBJ2-1; TRBD2 aligns across 7 bases. Germline V CDR1 and CDR2: SGHAT, FQDESV (reference sequence). CDR3 length equals 18 residues. Trimming took 5 bases from V and 0 from J; bases not matched to a gene: 13. For the CDR3, the DNA is TGTGCCAGCAGCGCCCCACTAACTAGCGAACTCTCCTACAATGAGCAGTTCTTC. Amino acids: CASSAPLTSELSYNEQFF.

The V gene is TRBV3-1, the J gene TRBJ2-3; the D gene is possibly TRBD1 (5 bases). CDR3 length: 17 residues. V shed 4 bases and J shed 1 base, with 18 bases lying between them. CDR1 and CDR2 (germline): LGHDT, YNNKEL (reference sequence). CDR3 coding DNA: TGTGCCAGCAGCCTCGGACACAGTCTTCTGGGCACAGATACGCAGTATTTT. Residues: CASSLGHSLLGTDTQYF.

This clonotype came up a few times. CDR3 region: CAISPSGGTSGSRGAYEQYF. The DNA for the CDR3 is TGTGCCATCAGCCCCTCAGGGGGGACTAGCGGGAGTAGGGGAGCCTACGAGCAGTACTTC. The rearrangement links TRBV10-3 to TRBJ2-7; 14 bases agree with TRBD2. CDR1 is ENHRY, CDR2 SYGVKD, per germline. The CDR3 has 20 residues. V shed 6 bases and J 2 bases; nucleotides not matched to a gene: 18.

This clonotype turned up a few times. This sequence joins TRBV5-1 and TRBJ2-1, with a possible D match to TRBD1 (5 bases). CDR1 and CDR2 from the germline V gene are SGHRS and YFSETQ. The CDR3 length is 15 residues. The ends were cut back, 1 base at V and 6 bases at J, with 14 bases in the middle. For the CDR3, the DNA is TGCGCCAGCAGCTTGTTACCAGGGTTTCGCAATGAGCAGTTCTTC. Translation gives CASSLLPGFRNEQFF. Variable domain in full (rest from reference TRBV5-1 and TRBJ2-1): KAGVTQTPRYLIKTRGQQVTLSCSPISGHRSVSWYQQTPGQGLQFLFEYFSETQRNKGNFPGRFSGRQFSNSRSEMNVSTLELGDSALYLCASSLLPGFRNEQFFGPGTRLTVL.

This clonotype was observed a few times. The gene calls are TRBV2 and TRBJ1-2; D is ambiguous. The V end was cut by 8 bases, the J end by 4 bases, with 11 bases between. CDR3 size: 12 residues. Germline values: CDR1 SNHLY, CDR2 FYNNEI. The chain's CDR3 is CASQRGFYGYTF. The CDR3 region has the DNA TGTGCCAGCCAGCGAGGGTTCTATGGCTACACCTTC.

This clonotype was recorded a few times. The chain recombines TRBV29-1 with TRBJ2-1; 8 nucleotides agree with TRBD2. The V gene's germline CDR1 is SQVTM and CDR2 ANQGSEA. Germline trimming cut 1 base from V and 7 bases from J; bases unmatched to any gene: 9. This CDR3 comprises 15 residues. In DNA form, the CDR3 reads TGCAGCGTTGAAGCCCCAGCGGGGGTGGCTAATGAGCAGTTCTTC. This sequence encodes CSVEAPAGVANEQFF.

This clonotype was recorded a few times. The chain is built from TRBV20-1 and TRBJ1-6; D gene uncertain. CDR3 size: 14 residues. Germline CDR1 DFQATT, CDR2 SNEGSKA (reference sequence). Trimming removed 5 bases from V and 13 bases from J, with 21 bases in between. The CDR3 sequence: CSAQTRVAVGPLHF. The CDR3 DNA reads as TGCAGTGCTCAAACACGTGTCGCGGTCGGGCCCCTCCACTTT.

This clonotype showed up just a few times. J is TRBJ1-5 and V is TRBV7-2; no clear D gene. V was trimmed by 7 bases and J by 2 bases, leaving 15 bases between them. Germline loops: CDR1 SGHTA, CDR2 FQGNSA. The CDR3 length is 15 residues. In DNA form, the CDR3 reads TGTGCCAGCACCCTGGTTGCAGGCGGCAATCAGCCCCAGCATTTT. This translates into CASTLVAGGNQPQHF. The complete variable domain, with remaining parts taken from reference TRBV7-2 and TRBJ1-5, reads GAGVSQSPSNKVTEKGKDVELRCDPISGHTALYWYRQSLGQGLEFLIYFQGNSAPDKSGLPSDRFSAERTGGSVSTLTIQRTQQEDSAVYLCASTLVAGGNQPQHFGDGTRLSIL.

The V call is TRBV4-1, the J call TRBJ2-7; D remains unclear. In germline, CDR1 is MGHRA, CDR2 YSYEKL. Trimming removed 4 bases from V and 0 bases from J, with 10 bases in between. CDR3 length: 14 residues. This chain's CDR3 is CASSPQWTSYEQYV. The CDR3 coding sequence is TGCGCCAGCAGCCCACAGTGGACCTCCTACGAGCAGTACGTC.

The chain couples TRBV12-3 or TRBV12-4 to TRBJ2-1; 7 nucleotides agree with TRBD1. V was pared by 3 bases and J by 6 bases, with 8 bases of the junction left unmatched. CDR3 length: 15 amino acids. This chain's CDR3 is CASSFVLDRFNEQFF. CDR3 nucleotides: TGTGCCAGCAGTTTTGTTTTGGACAGGTTCAATGAGCAGTTCTTC.

V usage is TRBV20-1 and J usage is TRBJ2-5, with 16 bases that match TRBD2. The germline V gene has CDR1 DFQATT and CDR2 SNEGSKA (reference sequence). The CDR3 length is 16 residues. The V and J ends lost 3 bases and 2 bases, in that order; junction bases with no gene match: 3. This CDR3 reads CSARGLAGGVQETQYF. The DNA for the CDR3 is TGCAGTGCTAGGGGACTAGCGGGAGGGGTTCAAGAGACCCAGTACTTC.

V usage is TRBV6-2 or TRBV6-3 and J usage is TRBJ2-5, with 7 bases aligning to TRBD1. Unmatched junction bases numbered 6, after V lost 7 bases and J lost 1 base. The CDR3 runs to 14 residues. Germline CDR1 reads MNHEY; CDR2 reads SVGEGT. The CDR3 DNA is TGTGCCAGCACCGACTGGGACAGCCAAGAGACCCAGTACTTC. The encoded protein is CASTDWDSQETQYF.

In its sample, this clonotype was seen a few times. V is TRBV5-1 and J is TRBJ2-5; D is unresolved. The CDR3 extends over 15 amino acids. Germline V gives CDR1 SGHRS, CDR2 YFSETQ. With 2 bases removed from V and 0 bases from J, the gap between germline ends came to 11 bases. CDR3 amino acids: CASSFGLGDQETQYF. The CDR3 DNA sequence: TGCGCCAGCAGCTTCGGGCTTGGGGACCAAGAGACCCAGTACTTC.

The gene calls are TRBV12-5 and TRBJ1-1; no reliable D call. There are 11 residues in the CDR3. The germline V gene encodes CDR1 LGHNT and CDR2 FRNRAP. Trimming took off 4 bases at V and 3 bases at J, with 3 bases between the two ends. This chain's CDR3 is CASGYDTEAFF. In DNA, the CDR3 is TGTGCTAGTGGTTACGACACTGAAGCTTTCTTT.

The gene calls are TRBV9 and TRBJ2-1; D perhaps matches TRBD2 (5 bases). Trimming shortened V by 1 base and J by 0 bases, and 5 bases separated the two germline ends. The CDR3 consists of 14 residues. Per the germline V gene, CDR1 is SGDLS and CDR2 is YYNGEE. The CDR3 here is CASSVSGSYNEQFF. CDR3 nucleotide sequence: TGTGCCAGCAGCGTAAGCGGCTCCTACAATGAGCAGTTCTTC.

This clonotype was detected many times. The chain couples TRBV12-3 or TRBV12-4 to TRBJ2-7; possibly TRBD2 for D (6 bases). Trimming took off 3 bases at V and 4 bases at J, with 10 bases between the two ends. The CDR3 has 13 residues. This CDR3 reads CASSLASGYEQYF. The CDR3 region has the DNA TGTGCCAGCAGTTTGGCGAGCGGGTACGAGCAGTACTTC.

This clonotype appeared a few times. This chain uses TRBV29-1 with TRBJ2-3; D gene uncertain. The CDR3 consists of 16 residues. V lost 4 bases and J 5 bases, leaving 22 bases between the germline ends. The germline gives CDR1 SQVTM, CDR2 ANQGSEA. CDR3 DNA sequence: TGCAGCGTTGTTCGTGACCACCGACGGTACAAAGATACGCAGTATTTT. This sequence encodes CSVVRDHRRYKDTQYF.

The J gene is TRBJ1-2, the V gene TRBV12-3 or TRBV12-4; D might be TRBD1 (5 bases). Trimming left V 6 bases short and J 4 bases short, with 15 bases between. The CDR3 spans 14 residues. The chain's CDR3 is CASRRRGGTYGYTF. CDR3 in DNA: TGTGCCAGCAGGCGGAGGGGCGGGACCTATGGCTACACCTTC.

This clonotype occurred a few times. The rearrangement links TRBV7-9 to TRBJ2-1; D not resolved. V gave up 6 bases and J gave up 5 bases, with 20 bases separating them. The CDR3 covers 16 residues. Germline CDR1 reads SEHNR; CDR2 reads FQNEAQ (reference sequence). CDR3 bases: TGTGCCAGCAGTCCCTGGGGTAGTGGGCTTAACAATGAGCAGTTCTTC. As protein: CASSPWGSGLNNEQFF.

The chain couples TRBV5-1 to TRBJ2-7, with 8 positions matching TRBD1. CDR3 size: 16 residues. Germline V gene data show CDR1 as SGHRS and CDR2 as YFSETQ. Unmatched junction bases numbered 12, after V lost 1 base and J lost 6 bases. The DNA for the CDR3 is TGCGCCAGCAGCTTGAGTCCCGACAGGGGTGGATCCGAGCAGTACGTC. It encodes CASSLSPDRGGSEQYV.

This clonotype was counted a few times. The V and J genes are TRBV20-1 and TRBJ2-1, with 11 positions matching TRBD2. This CDR3 contains 14 residues. The V gene end was trimmed by 6 bases and the J gene end by 8 bases; junction bases not matched to a gene: 9. Germline CDR1 is DFQATT and CDR2 is SNEGSKA (reference sequence). This CDR3 reads CSATTSGSFDEQFF. The CDR3 nucleotides read TGCAGTGCCACCACTAGCGGGAGTTTCGATGAGCAGTTCTTC.

The table lists this clonotype with many counts. The chain carries TRBV29-1 and TRBJ2-5; the match to TRBD2 covers 10 bases. The junction had 12 bases not matched to a gene; V was cut back by 7 bases and J by 4 bases. Per the germline V gene, CDR1 is SQVTM and CDR2 is ANQGSEA. This CDR3 has 15 residues. CDR3 nucleotides: TGCAGCGCTGGACTAGCGGAGGGGATGGGAGAGACCCAGTACTTC. Its protein product is CSAGLAEGMGETQYF.

V is TRBV2 and J is TRBJ2-3; D not certain. CDR3 length equals 14 residues. The ends were cut back, 3 bases at V and 1 base at J, with 8 bases in the middle. The germline CDR1 and CDR2 sequences are SNHLY and FYNNEI. CDR3 residues: CASSDHSRTDTQYF. CDR3 DNA: TGTGCCAGCAGTGATCACTCCCGCACAGATACGCAGTATTTT.

This clonotype was picked up a small number of times. The CDR3 region has the DNA TGTGCCACCAGTGATTACTGGACACGGGATACACCCGGGGAGCTGTTTTTT. Residues: CATSDYWTRDTPGELFF. The chain recombines TRBV24-1 with TRBJ2-2; tentatively, D is TRBD1 or TRBD2 (5 bases each). Germline V gene lookup returns CDR1 KGHDR and CDR2 SFDVKD. The CDR3 has 17 amino acids. Trimming stripped 2 bases from V and 6 bases from J, with 18 bases between.

The chain combines TRBV20-1 with TRBJ2-5, with a tentative D call TRBD1 (6 bases). This CDR3 region has 15 residues. The V end was cut by 5 bases, the J end by 7 bases, with 23 bases between. CDR1 is DFQATT, CDR2 SNEGSKA, per germline (reference sequence). The CDR3 bases are TGCAGTGCTTTGGACAGTGAGGCGCCCCCCGGGACCCAGTACTTC. This sequence encodes CSALDSEAPPGTQYF.

This clonotype was counted only a few times. The V gene is TRBV15, the J gene TRBJ1-1; no clear D. Germline V gene lookup returns CDR1 LNHNV and CDR2 YYDKDF (reference sequence). The CDR3 has 14 amino acids. The ends were cut back, 2 bases at V and 1 base at J, with 8 bases in the middle. CDR3 loop: CATSRLVGNTEAFF. The CDR3 DNA reads as TGTGCCACCAGCAGACTCGTGGGGAACACTGAAGCTTTCTTT.